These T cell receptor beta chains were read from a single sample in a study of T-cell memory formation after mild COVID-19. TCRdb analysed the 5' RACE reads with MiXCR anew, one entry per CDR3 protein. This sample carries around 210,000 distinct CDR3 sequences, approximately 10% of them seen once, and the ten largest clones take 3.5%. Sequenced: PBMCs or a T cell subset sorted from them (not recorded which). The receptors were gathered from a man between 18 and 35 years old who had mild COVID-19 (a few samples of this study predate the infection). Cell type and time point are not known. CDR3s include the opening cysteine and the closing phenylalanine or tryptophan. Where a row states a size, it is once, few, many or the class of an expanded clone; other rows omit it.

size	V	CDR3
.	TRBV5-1	CASSLAGTGGELFF
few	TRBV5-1	CASSLGTVYGYTF
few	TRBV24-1	CATSPLHF
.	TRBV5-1	CASSLGQGIFQETQYF
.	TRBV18	CASSPGQGFGDTEAFF
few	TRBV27	CASSPDTVAGGELFF
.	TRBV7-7	CASSPSGLEETQYF
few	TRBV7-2	CASSFSRTEAFF
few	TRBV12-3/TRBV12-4	CASSFSAFNQPQHF
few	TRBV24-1	CATSDFPDSYEQFF
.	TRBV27	CASRLGSATGSGYTF
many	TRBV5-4	CASSLWGLAGRETQYF
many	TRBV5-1	CASRKGNTEAFF
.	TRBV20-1	CSARVPGSTDTQYF
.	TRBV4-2	CASSQEARVQETQYF
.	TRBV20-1	CSARRRGSVGGYTF
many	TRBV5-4	CASSIGGPYEQYF
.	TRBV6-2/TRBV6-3	CASSYSITPAETQYF
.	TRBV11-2	CASSYLGGELFF
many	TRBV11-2	CASSLGRRLYF
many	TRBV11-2	CASSPPVGGGRTGELFF
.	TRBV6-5	CASSYMGGTEAFF
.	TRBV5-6	CASSLVSDPQYF
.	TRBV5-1	CASSLTWKDTQYF
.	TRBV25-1	CASSDIVAGNTIYF
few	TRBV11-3	CASSRGGPSTDTQYF
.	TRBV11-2	CASSFGQGSSYEQYF
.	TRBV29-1	CSVVMFAATEAFF
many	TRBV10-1	CASSAVGADTQYF
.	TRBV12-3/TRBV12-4	CASSLASGGLYEQYF
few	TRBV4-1	CASSQRVLGWDVGRYGYTF
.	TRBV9	CASSSRPTDTQYF
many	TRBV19	CASMALGVNTGELFF
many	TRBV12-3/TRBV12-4	CASSWRRRYEQYF
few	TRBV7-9	CASSRNMGETQYF
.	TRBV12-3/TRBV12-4	CASRVEGGAGYTF
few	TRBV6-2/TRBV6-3	CASRRTSTDTQYF
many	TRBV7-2	CASSLERSAALSFSEQFF
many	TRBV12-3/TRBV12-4	CASSSGGFSYNSPLHF
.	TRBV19	CASSPRMAGANVLTF
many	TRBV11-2	CASSFGFEQFF
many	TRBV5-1	CASTPLTGSIGELFF
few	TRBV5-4	CASSLKGTEAFF
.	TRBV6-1	CASSEAVQRQLETQYF
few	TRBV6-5	CASFQPGGTDTQYF
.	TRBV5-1	CASSRDSGTDTQYF
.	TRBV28	CASSSVSGGYTF
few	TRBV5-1	CASKTGTRANTGELFF
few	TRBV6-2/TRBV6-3	CASRRSADSDTQYF
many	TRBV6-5	CASSYRRSWGLGSPLHF
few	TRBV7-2	CASSLGGGGADKETQYF
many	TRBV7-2	CASSLQADTQYF
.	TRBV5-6	CASSSGSSSYNSPLHF